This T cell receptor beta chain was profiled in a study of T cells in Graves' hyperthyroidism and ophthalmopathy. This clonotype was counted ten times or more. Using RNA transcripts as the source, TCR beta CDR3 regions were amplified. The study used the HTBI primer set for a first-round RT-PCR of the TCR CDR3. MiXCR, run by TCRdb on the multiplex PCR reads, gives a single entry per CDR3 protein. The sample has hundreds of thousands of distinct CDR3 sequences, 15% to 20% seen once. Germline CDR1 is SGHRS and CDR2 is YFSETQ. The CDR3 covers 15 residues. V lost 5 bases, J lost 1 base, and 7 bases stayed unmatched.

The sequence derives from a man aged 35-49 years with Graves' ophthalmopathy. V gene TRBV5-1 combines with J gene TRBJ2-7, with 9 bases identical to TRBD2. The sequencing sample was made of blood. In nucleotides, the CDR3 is TGCGCCAGCAGGGTTATAGCGGGGGCTTCCTACGAGCAGTACTTC. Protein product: CASRVIAGASYEQYF.